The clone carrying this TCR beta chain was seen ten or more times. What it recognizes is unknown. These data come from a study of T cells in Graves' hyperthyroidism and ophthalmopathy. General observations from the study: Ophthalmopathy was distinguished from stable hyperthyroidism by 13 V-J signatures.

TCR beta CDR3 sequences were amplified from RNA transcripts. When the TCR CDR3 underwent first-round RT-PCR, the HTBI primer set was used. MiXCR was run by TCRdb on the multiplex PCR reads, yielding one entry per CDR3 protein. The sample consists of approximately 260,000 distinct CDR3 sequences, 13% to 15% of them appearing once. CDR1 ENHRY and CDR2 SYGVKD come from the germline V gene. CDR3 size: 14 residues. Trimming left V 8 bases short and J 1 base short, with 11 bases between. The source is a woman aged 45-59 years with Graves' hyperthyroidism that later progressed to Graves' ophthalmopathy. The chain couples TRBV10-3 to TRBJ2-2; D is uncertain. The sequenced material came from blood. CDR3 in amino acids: CAIRSSLNTGELFF. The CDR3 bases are TGTGCCATCCGAAGCTCCTTGAACACCGGGGAGCTGTTTTTT.